This T cell receptor beta chain was identified during a study of radiotherapy plus CTLA-4 blockade in lung cancer. Study as a whole: Disease control was achieved by approximately 32% of patients, and objective responses by more than 15%.

Each patient with chemo-refractory metastatic non-small-cell lung cancer was treated with focal radiation plus CTLA-4 blockade using ipilimumab. As concerns this clone: Its specificity is not known.

Germline-derived CDR1 and CDR2 are SNHLY and FYNNEI. V gave up 6 bases and J gave up 1 base, with 9 bases separating them. This CDR3 is built from 14 residues. Libraries were prepared by immunoSEQ multiplex PCR; TCRdb keeps only in-frame clonotypes and omits some of them. The repertoire holds some 30,000 clones, with 70% to 80% as singletons. General study findings and limits: Tumor-origin TCR clones grew in blood after radiotherapy plus ipilimumab.

The sequence derives from a human donor with non-small cell lung cancer who had stable disease on radiotherapy plus ipilimumab. The chain links TRBV2 to TRBJ1-4; D is uncertain. The material was peripheral blood, obtained from a patient treated with radiotherapy plus ipilimumab. This chain's CDR3 is CASSETGTNEKLFF. As DNA, the CDR3 is TGTGCCAGCAGCGAGACTGGAACTAATGAAAAACTGTTTTTT. The whole variable domain, remainder taken from reference TRBV2 and TRBJ1-4, is EPEVTQTPSHQVTQMGQEVILRCVPISNHLYFYWYRQILGQKVEFLVSFYNNEISEKSEIFDDQFSVERPDGSNFTLKIRSTKLEDSAMYFCASSETGTNEKLFFGSGTQLSVL.